Listed below are T cell receptor beta chains from one sample, sequenced in a study of CD8 T cells in Susac syndrome. TCRdb reprocessed the immunoSEQ multiplex PCR reads via MiXCR and lists one record per CDR3 protein. The sample lists around 150,000 distinct CDR3 sequences, 95% occurring once. Specimen: CD4+ T cells from PBMCs. These receptors originate from a human donor with Susac syndrome. CDR3s include the opening cysteine and the closing phenylalanine or tryptophan. The D gene is left open where the match is weak. Not all rows give a size; the values are once, few, many and, for expanded clones, a class.

d_call j_call v_call cdr3_length clone_size cdr3_aa cdr3_nt
- TRBJ1-1 TRBV3-1 12 few CASSQGGTEAFF TGTGCCAGCAGCCAGGGGGGTACTGAAGCTTTCTTT
- TRBJ1-2 TRBV3-1 11 - CASSQEYGYTF TGTGCCAGCAGCCAAGAATATGGCTACACCTTC
TRBD2 TRBJ2-5 TRBV15 16 - CATSRDASGGSRTQYF TGTGCCACCAGCAGAGATGCCAGCGGGGGATCGCGGACCCAGTACTTC
- TRBJ1-4 TRBV5-1 13 - CASRLDIYEKLFF TGCGCCAGCAGGCTGGACATATACGAAAAACTGTTTTTT
- TRBJ2-5 TRBV30 16 - CAWSGRDSRGRETQYF TGTGCCTGGAGCGGACGGGACTCCCGGGGCAGGGAGACCCAGTACTTC
TRBD1 TRBJ1-1 TRBV18 17 - CASSPRAAGGMNTEAFF TGTGCCAGCTCACCACGTGCGGCAGGGGGGATGAACACTGAAGCTTTCTTT
- TRBJ1-2 TRBV30 12 - CAWSVASYGYTF TGTGCCTGGAGTGTGGCAAGCTATGGCTACACCTTC
TRBD2 TRBJ2-1 TRBV2 15 - CASSARLAAYNEQFF TGTGCCAGCAGTGCCCGACTAGCGGCCTACAATGAGCAGTTCTTC
- TRBJ2-1 TRBV5-1 16 - CASSLSPQGIPNEQFF TGCGCCAGCAGCTTGTCCCCCCAGGGTATCCCGAATGAGCAGTTCTTC
- TRBJ1-6 TRBV30 13 - CAWGRDSNSPLHF TGTGCCTGGGGCAGGGATTCTAATTCACCCCTCCACTTT
TRBD2 TRBJ2-2 TRBV20-1 16 - CSAKTPGGANTGELFF TGCAGTGCTAAAACCCCGGGGGGGGCGAACACCGGGGAGCTGTTTTTT
TRBD2 TRBJ2-5 TRBV2 15 - CASRTSGGIQETQYF TGTGCCAGCCGGACTAGCGGGGGGATCCAAGAGACCCAGTACTTC
- TRBJ1-2 TRBV29-1 13 - CSVVVRTNYGYTF TGCAGCGTTGTAGTCAGGACTAACTATGGCTACACCTTC
TRBD2 TRBJ2-1 TRBV3-1 18 - CASSQVPKGAGALNEQFF TGTGCCAGCAGCCAAGTTCCCAAAGGAGCGGGAGCTCTCAATGAGCAGTTCTTC
- TRBJ2-4 TRBV4-2 18 - CASSQERARGRAKNIQYF TGTGCCAGCAGCCAAGAAAGGGCCCGGGGAAGGGCCAAAAACATTCAGTACTTC
- TRBJ1-4 TRBV30 13 - CAWSAGREEKLFF TGTGCCTGGAGTGCCGGGCGAGAAGAAAAACTGTTTTTT
- TRBJ1-6 TRBV7-9 14 - CASSLALGLAPLHF TGTGCCAGCAGCTTAGCTTTGGGGTTGGCACCCCTCCACTTT